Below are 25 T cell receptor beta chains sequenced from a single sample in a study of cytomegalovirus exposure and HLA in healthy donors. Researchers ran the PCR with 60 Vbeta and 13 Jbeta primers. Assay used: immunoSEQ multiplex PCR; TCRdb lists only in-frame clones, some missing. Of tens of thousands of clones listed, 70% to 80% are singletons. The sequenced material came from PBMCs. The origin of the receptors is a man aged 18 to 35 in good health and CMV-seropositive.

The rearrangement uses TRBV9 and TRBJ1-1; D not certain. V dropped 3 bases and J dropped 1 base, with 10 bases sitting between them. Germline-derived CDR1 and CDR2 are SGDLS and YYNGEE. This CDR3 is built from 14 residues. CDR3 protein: CASSGILSNTEAFF. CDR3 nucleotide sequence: TGTGCCAGCAGCGGTATATTGTCGAACACTGAAGCTTTCTTT.

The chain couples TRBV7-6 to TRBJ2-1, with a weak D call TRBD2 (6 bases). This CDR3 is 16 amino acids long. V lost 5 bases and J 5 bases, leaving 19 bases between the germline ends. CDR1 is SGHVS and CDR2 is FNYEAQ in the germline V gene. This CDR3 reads CASSPRWRRDDNEQFF. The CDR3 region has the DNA TGTGCCAGCAGCCCTCGGTGGAGGCGGGACGACAATGAGCAGTTCTTC.

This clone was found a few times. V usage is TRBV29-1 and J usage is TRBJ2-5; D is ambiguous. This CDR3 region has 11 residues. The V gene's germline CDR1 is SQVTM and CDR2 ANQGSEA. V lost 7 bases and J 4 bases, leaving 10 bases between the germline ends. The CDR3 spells CSALPGETQYF. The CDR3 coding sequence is TGCAGCGCTCTTCCGGGAGAGACCCAGTACTTC.

This CDR3 is CASSLIGQGIEETQYF. The CDR3 DNA sequence: TGTGCCAGCAGCTTAATAGGGCAGGGGATTGAAGAGACCCAGTACTTC. The gene calls are TRBV5-6 and TRBJ2-5; tentative D call: TRBD1 (6 bases). The CDR3 length is 16 residues. V was cut by 2 bases and J by 3 bases, with 17 bases left in between. Germline CDR1 and CDR2: SGHDT and YYEEEE.

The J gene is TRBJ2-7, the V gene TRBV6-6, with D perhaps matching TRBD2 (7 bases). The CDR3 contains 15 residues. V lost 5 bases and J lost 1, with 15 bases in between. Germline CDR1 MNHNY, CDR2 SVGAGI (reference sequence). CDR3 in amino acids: CASSDEGGPSYEQYF. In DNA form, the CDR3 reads TGTGCCAGCAGTGACGAGGGGGGGCCTTCCTACGAGCAGTACTTC.

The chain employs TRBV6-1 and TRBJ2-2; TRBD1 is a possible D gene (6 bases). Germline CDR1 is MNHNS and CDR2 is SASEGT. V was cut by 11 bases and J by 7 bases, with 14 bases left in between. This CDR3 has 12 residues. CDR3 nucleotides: TGTGCCTCCCAGCAAGGGGGCGGGGAGCTGTTTTTT. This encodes CASQQGGGELFF.

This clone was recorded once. The CDR3 sequence: CASTLGQGDGYGYTF. The CDR3 DNA sequence: TGTGCCAGCACTTTAGGCCAGGGCGACGGCTATGGCTACACCTTC. V and J are TRBV6-1 and TRBJ1-2, with D tentatively TRBD1 (5 bases). The germline V gene encodes CDR1 MNHNS and CDR2 SASEGT. V lost 7 bases and J lost 4, with 19 bases in between. CDR3 length: 15 residues.

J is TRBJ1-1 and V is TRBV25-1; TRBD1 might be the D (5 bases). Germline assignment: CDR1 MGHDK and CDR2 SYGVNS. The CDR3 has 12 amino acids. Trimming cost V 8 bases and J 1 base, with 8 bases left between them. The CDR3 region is CASADKNTEAFF. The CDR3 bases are TGTGCCAGCGCGGACAAGAACACTGAAGCTTTCTTT.

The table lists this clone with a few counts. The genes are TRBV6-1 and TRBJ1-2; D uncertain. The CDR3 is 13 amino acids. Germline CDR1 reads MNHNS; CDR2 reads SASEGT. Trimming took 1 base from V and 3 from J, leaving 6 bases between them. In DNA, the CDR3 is TGTGCCAGCAGTGAAGGGGAGGACTATGGCTACACCTTC. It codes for CASSEGEDYGYTF.

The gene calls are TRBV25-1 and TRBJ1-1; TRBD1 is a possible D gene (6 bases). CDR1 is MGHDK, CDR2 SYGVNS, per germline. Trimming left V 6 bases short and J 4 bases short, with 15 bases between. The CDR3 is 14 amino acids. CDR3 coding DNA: TGTGCCAGCAGACCCAACAGGGTAGCCACTGAAGCTTTCTTT. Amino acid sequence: CASRPNRVATEAFF.

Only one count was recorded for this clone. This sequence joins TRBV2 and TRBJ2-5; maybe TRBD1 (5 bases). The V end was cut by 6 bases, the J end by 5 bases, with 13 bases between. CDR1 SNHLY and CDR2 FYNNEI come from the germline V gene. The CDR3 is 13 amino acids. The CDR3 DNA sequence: TGTGCCAGCAGCGCAGGGTTCACGGAGACCCAGTACTTC. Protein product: CASSAGFTETQYF.

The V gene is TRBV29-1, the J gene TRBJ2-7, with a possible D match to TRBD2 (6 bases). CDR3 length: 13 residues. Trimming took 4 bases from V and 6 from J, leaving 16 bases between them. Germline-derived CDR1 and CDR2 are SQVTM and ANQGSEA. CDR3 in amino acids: CSVVFSGGSEQYF. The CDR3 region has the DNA TGCAGCGTTGTCTTTAGCGGAGGGAGCGAGCAGTACTTC.

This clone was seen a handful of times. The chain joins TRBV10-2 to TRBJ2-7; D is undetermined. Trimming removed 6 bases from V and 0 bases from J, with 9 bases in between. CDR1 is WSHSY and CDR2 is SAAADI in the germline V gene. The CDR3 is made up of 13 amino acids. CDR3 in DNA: TGCGCCAGCAGGCAGACTGTCTCCTACGAGCAGTACTTC. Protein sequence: CASRQTVSYEQYF.

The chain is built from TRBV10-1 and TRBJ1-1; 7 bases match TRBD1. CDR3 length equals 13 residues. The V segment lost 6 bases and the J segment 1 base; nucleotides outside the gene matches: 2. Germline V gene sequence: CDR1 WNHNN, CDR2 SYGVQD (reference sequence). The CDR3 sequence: CASRRTGNTEAFF. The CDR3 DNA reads TGCGCCAGCAGAAGGACAGGGAACACTGAAGCTTTCTTT.

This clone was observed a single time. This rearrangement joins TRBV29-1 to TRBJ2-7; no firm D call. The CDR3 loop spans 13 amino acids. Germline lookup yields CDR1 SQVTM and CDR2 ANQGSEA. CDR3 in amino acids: CPKRKKSSYEQYF. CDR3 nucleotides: TGCCCTAAGCGCAAAAAAAGCTCCTACGAGCAGTACTTC.

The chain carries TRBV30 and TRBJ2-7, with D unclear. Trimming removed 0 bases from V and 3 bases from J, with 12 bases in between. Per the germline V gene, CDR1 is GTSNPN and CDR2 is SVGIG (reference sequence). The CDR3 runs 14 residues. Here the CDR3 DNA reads TGTGCCTGGAGTGTGGATAGCTTGGTCTACGAGCAGTACTTC. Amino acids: CAWSVDSLVYEQYF.

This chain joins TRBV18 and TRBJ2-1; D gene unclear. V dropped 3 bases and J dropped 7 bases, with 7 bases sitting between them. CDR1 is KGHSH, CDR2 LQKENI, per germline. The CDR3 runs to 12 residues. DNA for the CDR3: TGTGCCAGCTCACCTAGAGTTAATGAGCAGTTCTTC. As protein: CASSPRVNEQFF. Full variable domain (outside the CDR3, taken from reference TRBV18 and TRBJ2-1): NAGVMQNPRHLVRRRGQEARLRCSPMKGHSHVYWYRQLPEEGLKFMVYLQKENIIDESGMPKERFSAEFPKEGPSILRIQQVVRGDSAAYFCASSPRVNEQFFGPGTRLTVL.

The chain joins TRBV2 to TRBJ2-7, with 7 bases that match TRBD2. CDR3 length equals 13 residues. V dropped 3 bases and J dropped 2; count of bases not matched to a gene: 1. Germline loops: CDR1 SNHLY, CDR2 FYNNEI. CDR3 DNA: TGTGCCAGCAGTGAGAGCGGGACCTACGAGCAGTACTTC. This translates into CASSESGTYEQYF.

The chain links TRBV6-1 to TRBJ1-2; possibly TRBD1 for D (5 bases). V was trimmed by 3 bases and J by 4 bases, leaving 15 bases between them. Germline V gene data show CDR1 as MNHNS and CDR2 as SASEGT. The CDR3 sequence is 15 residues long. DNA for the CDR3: TGTGCCAGCAGTGAGGGGGGAACTAGTGTCTATGGCTACACCTTC. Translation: CASSEGGTSVYGYTF.

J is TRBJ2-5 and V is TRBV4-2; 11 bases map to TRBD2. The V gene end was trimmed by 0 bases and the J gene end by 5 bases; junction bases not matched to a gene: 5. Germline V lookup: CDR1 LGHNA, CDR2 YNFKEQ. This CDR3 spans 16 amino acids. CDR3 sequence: CASSQDTSGSWETQYF. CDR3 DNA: TGTGCCAGCAGCCAAGATACTAGCGGGAGTTGGGAGACCCAGTACTTC.

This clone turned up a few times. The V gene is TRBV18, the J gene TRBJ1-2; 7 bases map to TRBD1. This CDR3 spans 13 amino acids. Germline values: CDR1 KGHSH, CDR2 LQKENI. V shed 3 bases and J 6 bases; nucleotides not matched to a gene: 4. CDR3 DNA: TGTGCCAGCTCACCGGGGACAGATCATGGCTACACCTTC. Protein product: CASSPGTDHGYTF.

CDR3 sequence (DNA): TGTGCCATCACCCTGGGACAGGAGCCTAACTATGGCTACACCTTC. Its protein is CAITLGQEPNYGYTF. The V and J genes are TRBV10-3 and TRBJ1-2; TRBD1 agrees at 8 bases. Germline CDR1 is ENHRY and CDR2 is SYGVKD. After removal of 7 bases from V and 0 bases from J, the junction contained 7 bases not matched to a gene. CDR3 size: 15 residues.

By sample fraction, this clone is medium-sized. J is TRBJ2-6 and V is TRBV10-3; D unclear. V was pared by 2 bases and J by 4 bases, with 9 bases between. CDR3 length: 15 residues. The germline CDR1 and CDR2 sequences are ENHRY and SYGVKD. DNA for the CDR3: TGTGCCATCAGTGAGGGCGAGGAGGGGGCCAACGTCCTGACTTTC. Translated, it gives CAISEGEEGANVLTF.

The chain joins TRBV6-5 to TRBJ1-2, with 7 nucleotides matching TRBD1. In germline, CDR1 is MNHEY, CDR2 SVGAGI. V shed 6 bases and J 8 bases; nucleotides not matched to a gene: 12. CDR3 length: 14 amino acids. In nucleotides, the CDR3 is TGTGCCAGCAGCAGCGACAGGGCGCCTTGGGGCTACACCTTC. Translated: CASSSDRAPWGYTF.

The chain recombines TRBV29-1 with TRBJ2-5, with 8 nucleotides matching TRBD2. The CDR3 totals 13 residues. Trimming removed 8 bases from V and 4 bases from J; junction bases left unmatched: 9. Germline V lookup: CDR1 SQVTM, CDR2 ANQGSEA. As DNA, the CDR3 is TGCAGCACCCAAGGGCTAGCGGGAGAGACCCAGTACTTC. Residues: CSTQGLAGETQYF.